The 18 T cell receptor beta chains below were found in one sample sequenced in a study of T cells in Graves' hyperthyroidism and ophthalmopathy. It was RNA transcripts that yielded the amplified TCR beta CDR3 regions. When the TCR CDR3 underwent first-round RT-PCR, the HTBI primer set was used. TCRdb processed the multiplex PCR reads anew with MiXCR; each CDR3 protein has one entry. Seen here are 200,000 to 250,000 distinct CDR3 sequences, roughly 18% observed once, and the top ten hold approximately 46%. Sequenced input: blood. The receptors come from a man aged 50-60 years with Graves' hyperthyroidism.

This clonotype has only a few counts. The chain is built from TRBV15 and TRBJ2-7, with D perhaps TRBD2 (5 bases). The germline V gene has CDR1 LNHNV and CDR2 YYDKDF (reference sequence). Trimming left V 0 bases short and J 0 bases short, with 9 bases between. This CDR3 contains 15 residues. For the CDR3, the DNA is TGTGCCACCAGCAGAGATCTCGGGGACTCCTACGAGCAGTACTTC. It encodes CATSRDLGDSYEQYF. Full variable domain (rest looked up from reference TRBV15 and TRBJ2-7): DAMVIQNPRYQVTQFGKPVTLSCSQTLNHNVMYWYQQKSSQAPKLLFHYYDKDFNNEADTPDNFQSRRPNTSFCFLDIRSPGLGDTAMYLCATSRDLGDSYEQYFGPGTRLTVT.

This clonotype was detected only a few times. CDR3 sequence reads: CASSGWAGTNEQFF. The CDR3 DNA reads as TGTGCCAGCAGCGGTTGGGCGGGAACGAATGAGCAGTTCTTC. V usage is TRBV14 and J usage is TRBJ2-1; maybe TRBD2 (6 bases). V lost 5 bases, J lost 7 bases, and 15 bases lay in between. The CDR3 spans 14 residues. Germline loops: CDR1 SGHDN, CDR2 FVKESK.

Points on this clonotype: A junction boundary mismatches the germline segment, possibly from a read error. The gene calls are TRBV7-7 and TRBJ2-3; 9 bases align to TRBD2. Germline V lookup: CDR1 SSHAT, CDR2 FNYEAQ (reference sequence). The CDR3 contains 14 residues. The CDR3 loop reads CASSLAGESDTQYF. CDR3 sequence (DNA): TGTGCTAGCAGCTTAGCGGGAGAATCAGATACGCAGTATTTT.

This clonotype has just a few counts. The genes are TRBV29-1 and TRBJ2-7, with 8 bases that match TRBD2. CDR1 and CDR2 (germline): SQVTM, ANQGSEA. The CDR3 is 14 amino acids. Losses at the gene ends were 2 bases for V and 3 bases for J; bases not matched to a gene: 6. CDR3 in DNA: TGCAGCGTTGAACCGGGACTAGGAGACTACGAGCAGTACTTC. Its translation: CSVEPGLGDYEQYF.

Ten or more counts support this clonotype. The CDR3 is CATGTSEGEQFF. CDR3 nucleotides: TGTGCCACCGGGACTAGCGAGGGTGAGCAGTTCTTC. The chain is built from TRBV10-3 and TRBJ2-1; 10 bases match TRBD2. CDR1 and CDR2 from the germline V gene are ENHRY and SYGVKD. After removal of 10 bases from V and 9 bases from J, the junction contained 6 bases not matched to a gene. CDR3 length equals 12 residues.

The chain uses TRBV5-1 and TRBJ2-2; 9 bases are shared with TRBD1. The J segment lost 7 bases and the V segment lost 0 bases, leaving 10 bases of the junction unmatched. CDR1 is SGHRS and CDR2 is YFSETQ in the germline V gene. The CDR3 is 17 amino acids. In DNA form, the CDR3 reads TGCGCCAGCAGCTTGGATCCCCCGGGACAGGGTCACGGGGAGCTGTTTTTT. Protein product: CASSLDPPGQGHGELFF.

Ten or more counts support this clonotype. V and J are TRBV28 and TRBJ2-1; TRBD2 agrees at 7 bases. This CDR3 contains 16 residues. CDR1 is MDHEN and CDR2 is SYDVKM in the germline V gene. Trimming removed 4 bases from V and 3 bases from J; junction bases left unmatched: 9. CDR3 sequence reads: CASSSWGGRNYNEQFF. The CDR3 DNA follows: TGTGCCAGCAGTTCCTGGGGAGGGCGGAACTACAATGAGCAGTTCTTC.

This clonotype came up many times. The CDR3 DNA reads as TGTGCCAGCAGTGTACAGGGGTACACTGAAGCTTTCTTT. This translates into CASSVQGYTEAFF. The chain joins TRBV27 to TRBJ1-1; 7 positions agree with TRBD1. The V gene's germline CDR1 is MNHEY and CDR2 SMNVEV (reference sequence). CDR3 size: 13 residues. V trimming: 5 bases; J trimming: 3 bases; junction bases outside the gene matches: 3.

This clonotype occurred many times. The J gene is TRBJ2-4, the V gene TRBV20-1, with D unclear. Germline V lookup: CDR1 DFQATT, CDR2 SNEGSKA (reference sequence). This CDR3 region has 14 residues. The V and J ends lost 0 bases and 6 bases respectively, with 12 bases between them. The CDR3 DNA follows: TGCAGTGCTAGAGAATCGGTCCTTCTAAACATTCAGTACTTC. It encodes CSARESVLLNIQYF.

The chain links TRBV20-1 to TRBJ2-5; D may correspond to TRBD1 or TRBD2 (5 bases each). Trimming stripped 0 bases from V and 5 bases from J, with 13 bases between. The V gene's germline CDR1 is DFQATT and CDR2 SNEGSKA (reference sequence). This CDR3 region has 14 residues. In DNA form, the CDR3 reads TGCAGTGCTAGAGATCGCACTAGGGGTGAGACCCAGTACTTC. Translating it yields CSARDRTRGETQYF.

The gene calls are TRBV15 and TRBJ1-2; D unresolved. The V end was cut by 0 bases, the J end by 4 bases, with 6 bases between. This CDR3 has 13 residues. Germline V lookup: CDR1 LNHNV, CDR2 YYDKDF (reference sequence). The CDR3: CATSRDNSYGYTF. The CDR3 DNA sequence: TGTGCCACCAGCAGAGATAACAGCTATGGCTACACCTTC.

This clonotype was counted only a few times. The junction departs from the called germline gene at one end, perhaps through a read error. The chain combines TRBV7-3 with TRBJ2-2; 10 nucleotides agree with TRBD2. The CDR3 has 15 residues. Germline V lookup: CDR1 SGHTA, CDR2 FQGTGA. The CDR3 DNA sequence: TGCGCCAGCAGCCAACTAGCGGGAAACACCGGGGAGCTGTTTTTT. It translates to CASSQLAGNTGELFF.

This clonotype was recorded at least ten times. The chain combines TRBV10-3 with TRBJ2-3; TRBD2 matches 7 bases. This CDR3 comprises 14 residues. Germline loops: CDR1 ENHRY, CDR2 SYGVKD. The V gene end was trimmed by 6 bases and the J gene end by 3 bases; junction bases not matched to a gene: 6. CDR3 nucleotide sequence: TGTGCCATCAGGGAGGGAGGGCCGACAGATACGCAGTATTTT. Translation: CAIREGGPTDTQYF.

The V and J genes are TRBV5-5 and TRBJ2-5, with D perhaps matching TRBD1 or TRBD2 (5 bases each). Germline CDR1 SGHKS, CDR2 YYEKEE (reference sequence). V was clipped by 6 bases and J by 4 bases, with 16 bases between them. This CDR3 region has 14 residues. CDR3 bases: TGTGCCAGCACCCCGTTCGTCGGGGCAGAGACCCAGTACTTC. As protein: CASTPFVGAETQYF.

This clonotype was observed a handful of times. This chain connects TRBV20-1 to TRBJ2-1, with unresolved D. This CDR3 contains 12 residues. Between the trimmed V and J ends, which lost 3 bases and 5 bases, there was a span of 8 bases. Germline assignment: CDR1 DFQATT and CDR2 SNEGSKA (reference sequence). CDR3 region: CSARRPDNEQFF. As DNA, the CDR3 is TGCAGTGCTAGGCGACCTGACAATGAGCAGTTCTTC.

This clonotype was observed at least ten times. This rearrangement joins TRBV28 to TRBJ1-2; 7 positions match TRBD1. The CDR3 has 16 residues. Germline CDR1 and CDR2: MDHEN and SYDVKM. The J segment lost 4 bases and the V segment lost 4 bases, leaving 12 bases of the junction unmatched. CDR3 in amino acids: CASSWPPGQSFYGYTF. CDR3 DNA: TGTGCCAGCAGTTGGCCTCCGGGACAGAGTTTCTATGGCTACACCTTC.

This clonotype was recorded many times. The chain joins TRBV15 to TRBJ1-2; D ambiguous. The CDR3 loop spans 12 amino acids. V lost 3 bases to trimming and J lost 2 bases, with 4 bases between them. Per the germline V gene, CDR1 is LNHNV and CDR2 is YYDKDF (reference sequence). The CDR3 region is CATSSGNYGYTF. DNA of the CDR3: TGTGCCACCAGCAGCGGCAACTATGGCTACACCTTC.

As regards this clonotype: With a much larger clone just one base away, this may be a read error. The chain combines TRBV28 with TRBJ2-6; D is unresolved. Germline V gene lookup returns CDR1 MDHEN and CDR2 SYDVKM. The CDR3 is made up of 17 amino acids. Trimming pared 4 bases from V and 0 bases from J, leaving 13 bases between. The CDR3 region is CASSSTRSISGANVLTF. DNA for the CDR3: TGTGCCAGCAGTTCAACGCGGTCAATCTCTGGGGCCAACGTCCTGACTTTC.